The rows below give T cell receptor beta chains drawn from one sample of a study of shared clonotypes between healthy human individuals. Here immunoSEQ multiplex PCR was the method, and the copy in TCRdb shows in-frame clones only, minus some. This sample has about 2 million clones, with just under 95% found just once. Sequencing was done on a sample of naive CD8+ T cells sorted from blood. These receptors came from a man between 18 and 29 years old in good health. Each CDR3 is given with its conserved first and last residue. A D gene is named only where the DNA matches it firmly.

d_call: NA; v_call: TRBV21-1; j_call: TRBJ2-1; cdr3_nt: TGTGCCAGCAGCAAAGCGCTTTACGGGAGGGCGACCAATGAGCAGTTCTTC; cdr3_aa: CASSKALYGRATNEQFF
d_call: NA; v_call: TRBV27; j_call: TRBJ2-7; cdr3_nt: TGTGCCAGCAGTTTCAGGAACTCCTACGAGCAGTACTTC; cdr3_aa: CASSFRNSYEQYF
d_call: TRBD1; v_call: TRBV30; j_call: TRBJ2-2; cdr3_nt: TGTGCGCTGGAGGGTACCGGGACAGGGCGTCCCGGGGAGCTGTTTTTT; cdr3_aa: CALEGTGTGRPGELFF
d_call: TRBD1; v_call: TRBV28; j_call: TRBJ2-7; cdr3_nt: TGTGCCAGCGGGGACAGGGGAGCCTACGAGCAGTACTTC; cdr3_aa: CASGDRGAYEQYF
d_call: NA; v_call: TRBV7-8; j_call: TRBJ2-5; cdr3_nt: TGTGCCAGCAGCTTCTTGGGCGGGGAATATTTACAAGAGACCCAGTACTTC; cdr3_aa: CASSFLGGEYLQETQYF
d_call: NA; v_call: TRBV5-5; j_call: TRBJ2-1; cdr3_nt: TGTGCCAGCAGCTCGGAACCGGGCCCCTCTTTGCATGAGCAGTTCTTC; cdr3_aa: CASSSEPGPSLHEQFF
d_call: NA; v_call: TRBV7-9; j_call: TRBJ2-2; cdr3_nt: TGTGCCAGCAGCCGCACAAACACCGGGGAGCTGTTTTTT; cdr3_aa: CASSRTNTGELFF
d_call: NA; v_call: TRBV5-4; j_call: TRBJ2-7; cdr3_nt: TGTGCCAGCAGCTTGGAGGCAGGCGAGCAGTACTTC; cdr3_aa: CASSLEAGEQYF
d_call: NA; v_call: TRBV19; j_call: TRBJ2-5; cdr3_nt: TGTGCCAGTACTGGGGGGATCCAAGAGACCCAGTACTTC; cdr3_aa: CASTGGIQETQYF
d_call: NA; v_call: TRBV4-3; j_call: TRBJ1-1; cdr3_nt: TGCGCCAGCAGCCAACACTCATCTGGGGGGACTGAAGCTTTCTTT; cdr3_aa: CASSQHSSGGTEAFF
d_call: NA; v_call: TRBV19; j_call: TRBJ2-7; cdr3_nt: TGTGCCAGTAGTGTCGGGACAACCGGTTCCGAGCAGTACTTC; cdr3_aa: CASSVGTTGSEQYF